The following is a T cell receptor (beta chain) sequence with its context. This sample was included in a study of blood T cell repertoires in COVID-19. Study-wide background: From T cells, B-cell-depleted T cells, or PBMCs came the material, which was cDNA or gDNA.

Self-reported history from a screening survey and questionnaire set each donor's cohort. Cohort 3 recovery required two negative PCRs, clearance, or symptom resolution. This CDR3 is built from 19 residues. Trimming removed 5 bases from V and 2 bases from J; junction bases left unmatched: 18. Per the germline V gene, CDR1 is LNHDA and CDR2 is SQIVND (reference sequence). In the original processing: Estimation of nucleated cell counts was performed using reference gene primer amplification. Clones were sequenced by immunoSEQ multiplex PCR, and TCRdb holds only the in-frame ones, with some missing. V and J calls plus clone size are reproduced from that table; the DNA served to infer D and trimming. The sample yields about 290,000 clones, about nine tenths seen once.

The rearrangement links TRBV19 to TRBJ2-3; 8 bases map to TRBD1. Input material: PBMCs or T cells enriched from blood (not recorded which). The TCR was taken from a woman aged 40 to 55 who had recovered from COVID-19. The CDR3 loop reads CASSGPGGARGHSTDTQYF. As DNA, the CDR3 is TGTGCCAGTAGTGGCCCAGGGGGCGCGAGGGGCCATTCCACAGATACGCAGTATTTT.